This T cell receptor beta chain was recovered during a study of blood T cell repertoires in COVID-19. Using immunoSEQ multiplex PCR, the repertoire was profiled, and TCRdb retains in-frame clones only, with some absent. The data hold about 440,000 clones, with roughly 87% observed a single time. V lost 1 base and J lost 4, with 10 bases in between. The CDR3 runs to 14 residues. Germline V CDR1 and CDR2: SGHDN, FVKESK. Specimen: PBMCs or T cells enriched from blood (not recorded which). The chain uses TRBV14 and TRBJ1-1, with a tentative D call TRBD1 (6 bases). This TCR was sampled from a man between 18 and 35 years old who had recovered from COVID-19. The CDR3 loop reads CASSQVGASTEAFF. The CDR3 coding sequence is TGTGCCAGCAGCCAAGTGGGGGCGAGCACTGAAGCTTTCTTT.